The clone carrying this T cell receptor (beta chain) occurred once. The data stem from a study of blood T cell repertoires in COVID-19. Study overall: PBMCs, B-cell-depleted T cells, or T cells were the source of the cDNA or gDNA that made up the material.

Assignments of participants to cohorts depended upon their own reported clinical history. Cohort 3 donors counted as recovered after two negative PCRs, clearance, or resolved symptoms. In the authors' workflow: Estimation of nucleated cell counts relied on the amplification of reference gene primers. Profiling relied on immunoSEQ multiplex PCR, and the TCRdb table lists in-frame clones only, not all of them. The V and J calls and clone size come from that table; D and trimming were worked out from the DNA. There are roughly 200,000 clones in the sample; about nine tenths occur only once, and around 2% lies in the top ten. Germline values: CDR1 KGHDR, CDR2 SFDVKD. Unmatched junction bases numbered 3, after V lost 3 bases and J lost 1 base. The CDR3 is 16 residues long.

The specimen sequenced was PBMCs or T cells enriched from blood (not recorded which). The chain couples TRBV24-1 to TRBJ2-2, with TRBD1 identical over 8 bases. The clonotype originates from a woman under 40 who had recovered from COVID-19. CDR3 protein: CATSDHGTGNTGELFF. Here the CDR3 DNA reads TGTGCCACCAGTGATCATGGGACAGGGAACACCGGGGAGCTGTTTTTT.